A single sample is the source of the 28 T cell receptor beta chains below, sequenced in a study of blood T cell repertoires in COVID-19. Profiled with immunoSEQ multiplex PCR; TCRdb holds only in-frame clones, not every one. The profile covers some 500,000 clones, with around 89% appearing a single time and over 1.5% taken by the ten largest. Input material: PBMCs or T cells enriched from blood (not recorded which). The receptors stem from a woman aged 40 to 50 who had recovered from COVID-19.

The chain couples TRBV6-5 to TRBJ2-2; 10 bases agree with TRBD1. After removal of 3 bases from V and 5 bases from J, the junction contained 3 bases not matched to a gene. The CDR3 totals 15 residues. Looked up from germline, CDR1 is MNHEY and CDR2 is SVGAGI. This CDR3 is CASSYRTGGTGELFF. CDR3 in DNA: TGTGCCAGCAGTTATCGGACAGGGGGGACCGGGGAGCTGTTTTTT.

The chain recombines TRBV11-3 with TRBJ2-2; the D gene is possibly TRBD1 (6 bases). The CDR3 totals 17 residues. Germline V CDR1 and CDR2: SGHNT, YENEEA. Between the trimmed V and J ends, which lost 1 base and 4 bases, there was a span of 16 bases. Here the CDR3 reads CASSLARLGATTGELFF. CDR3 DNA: TGTGCCAGCAGCTTAGCCCGACTGGGGGCTACCACCGGGGAGCTGTTTTTT.

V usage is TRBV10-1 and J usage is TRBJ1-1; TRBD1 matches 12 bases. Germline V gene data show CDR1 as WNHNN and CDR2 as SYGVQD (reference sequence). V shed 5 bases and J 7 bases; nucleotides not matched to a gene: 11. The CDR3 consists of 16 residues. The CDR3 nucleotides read TGCGCCAGCAGTAAAGGGACAGGGGGCATTGCCGGTGAAGCTTTCTTT. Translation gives CASSKGTGGIAGEAFF.

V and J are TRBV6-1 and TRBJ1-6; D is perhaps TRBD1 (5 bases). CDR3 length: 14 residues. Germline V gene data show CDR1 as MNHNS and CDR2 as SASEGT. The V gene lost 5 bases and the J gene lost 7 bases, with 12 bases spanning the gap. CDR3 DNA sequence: TGTGCCAGCAGTTCTGCGGGGGAGAATTCACCCCTCCACTTT. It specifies CASSSAGENSPLHF.

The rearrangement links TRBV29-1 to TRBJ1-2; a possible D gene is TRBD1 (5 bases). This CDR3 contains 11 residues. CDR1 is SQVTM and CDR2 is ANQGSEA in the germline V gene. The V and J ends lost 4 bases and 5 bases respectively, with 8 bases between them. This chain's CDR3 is CSVAGGYGYTF. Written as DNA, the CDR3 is TGCAGCGTTGCCGGGGGGTATGGCTACACCTTC.

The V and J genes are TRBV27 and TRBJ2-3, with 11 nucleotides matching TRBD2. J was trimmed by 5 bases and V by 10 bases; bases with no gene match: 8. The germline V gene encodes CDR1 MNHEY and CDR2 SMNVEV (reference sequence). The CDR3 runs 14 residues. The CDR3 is CATQTSGTIDTQYF. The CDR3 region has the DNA TGTGCCACCCAGACTAGCGGGACTATAGATACGCAGTATTTT.

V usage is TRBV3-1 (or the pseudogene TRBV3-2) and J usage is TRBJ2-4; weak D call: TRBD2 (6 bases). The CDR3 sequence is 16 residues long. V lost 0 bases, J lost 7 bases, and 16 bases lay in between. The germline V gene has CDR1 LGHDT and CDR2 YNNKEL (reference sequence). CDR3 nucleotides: TGTGCCAGCAGCCAAGAGGCGGGGCGCCGGGGGAACATTCAGTACTTC. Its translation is CASSQEAGRRGNIQYF.

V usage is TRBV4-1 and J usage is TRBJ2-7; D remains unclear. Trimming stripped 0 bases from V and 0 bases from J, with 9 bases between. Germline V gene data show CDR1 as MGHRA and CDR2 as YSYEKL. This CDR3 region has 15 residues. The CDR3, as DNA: TGCGCCAGCAGCCAAGATCGCCAGATCTCCTACGAGCAGTACTTC. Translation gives CASSQDRQISYEQYF.

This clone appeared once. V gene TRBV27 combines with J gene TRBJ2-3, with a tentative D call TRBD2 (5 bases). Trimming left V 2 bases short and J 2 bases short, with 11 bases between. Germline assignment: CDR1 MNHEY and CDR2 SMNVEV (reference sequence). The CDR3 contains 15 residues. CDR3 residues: CASSLGGFYTDTQYF. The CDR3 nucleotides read TGTGCCAGCAGTTTAGGCGGGTTTTACACAGATACGCAGTATTTT.

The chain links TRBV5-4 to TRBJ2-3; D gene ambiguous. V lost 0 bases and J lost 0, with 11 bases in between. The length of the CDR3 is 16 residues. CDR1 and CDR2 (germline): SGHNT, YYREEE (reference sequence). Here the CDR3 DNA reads TGTGCCAGCAGCTTGGGGGCCAGAGCTAGCACAGATACGCAGTATTTT. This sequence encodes CASSLGARASTDTQYF. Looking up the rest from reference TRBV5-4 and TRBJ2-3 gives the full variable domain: ETGVTQSPTHLIKTRGQQVTLRCSSQSGHNTVSWYQQALGQGPQFIFQYYREEENGRGNFPPRFSGLQFPNYSSELNVNALELDDSALYLCASSLGARASTDTQYFGPGTRLTVL.

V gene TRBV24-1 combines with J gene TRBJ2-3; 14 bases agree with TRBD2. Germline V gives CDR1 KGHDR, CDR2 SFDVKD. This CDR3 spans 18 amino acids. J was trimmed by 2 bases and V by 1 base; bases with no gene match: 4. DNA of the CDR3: TGTGCCACCAGTGATTTAAAGGGACTAGCGGGAGACACAGATACGCAGTATTTT. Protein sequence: CATSDLKGLAGDTDTQYF.

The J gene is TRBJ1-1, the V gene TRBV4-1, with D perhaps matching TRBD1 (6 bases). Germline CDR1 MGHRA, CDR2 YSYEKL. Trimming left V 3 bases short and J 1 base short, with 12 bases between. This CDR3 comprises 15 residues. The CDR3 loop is CASSQKGHPNTEAFF. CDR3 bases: TGCGCCAGCAGCCAGAAGGGACACCCGAACACTGAAGCTTTCTTT.

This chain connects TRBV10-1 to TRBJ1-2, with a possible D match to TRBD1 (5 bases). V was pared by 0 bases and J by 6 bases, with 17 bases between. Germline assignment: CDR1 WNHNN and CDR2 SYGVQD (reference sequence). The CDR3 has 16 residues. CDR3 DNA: TGCGCCAGCAGTGAGTCAGTGGGCAGTGGGGCGGATGGCTACACCTTC. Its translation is CASSESVGSGADGYTF.

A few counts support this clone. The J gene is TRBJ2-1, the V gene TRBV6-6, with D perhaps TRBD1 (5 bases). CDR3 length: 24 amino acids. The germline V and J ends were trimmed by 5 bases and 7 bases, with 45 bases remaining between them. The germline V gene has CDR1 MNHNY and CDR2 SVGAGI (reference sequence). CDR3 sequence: CASSPSILRSAFRIEHWTKNEQFF. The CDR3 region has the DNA TGTGCCAGCAGTCCTAGTATTTTACGGAGCGCGTTTCGAATTGAACATTGGACAAAGAATGAGCAGTTCTTC.

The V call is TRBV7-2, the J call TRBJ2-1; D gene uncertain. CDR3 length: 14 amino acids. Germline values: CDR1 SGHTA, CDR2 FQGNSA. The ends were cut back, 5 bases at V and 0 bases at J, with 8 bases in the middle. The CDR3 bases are TGTGCCAGCAGCGTCAAGAGCTCCTACAATGAGCAGTTCTTC. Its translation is CASSVKSSYNEQFF. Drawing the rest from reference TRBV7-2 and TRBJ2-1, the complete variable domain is GAGVSQSPSNKVTEKGKDVELRCDPISGHTALYWYRQSLGQGLEFLIYFQGNSAPDKSGLPSDRFSAERTGGSVSTLTIQRTQQEDSAVYLCASSVKSSYNEQFFGPGTRLTVL.

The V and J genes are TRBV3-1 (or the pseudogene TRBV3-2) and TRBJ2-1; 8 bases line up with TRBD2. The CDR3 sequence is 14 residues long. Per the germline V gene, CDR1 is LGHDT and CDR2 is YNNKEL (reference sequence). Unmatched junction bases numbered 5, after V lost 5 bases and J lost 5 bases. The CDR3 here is CASSGTSSNNEQFF. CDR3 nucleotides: TGTGCCAGCAGCGGGACTAGTTCGAACAATGAGCAGTTCTTC.

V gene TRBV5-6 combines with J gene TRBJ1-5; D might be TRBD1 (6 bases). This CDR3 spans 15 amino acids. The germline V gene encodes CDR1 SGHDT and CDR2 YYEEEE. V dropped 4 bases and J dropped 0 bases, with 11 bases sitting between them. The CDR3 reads CASSLQGNSNQPQHF. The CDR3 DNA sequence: TGTGCCAGCAGCCTACAGGGTAATAGCAATCAGCCCCAGCATTTT.

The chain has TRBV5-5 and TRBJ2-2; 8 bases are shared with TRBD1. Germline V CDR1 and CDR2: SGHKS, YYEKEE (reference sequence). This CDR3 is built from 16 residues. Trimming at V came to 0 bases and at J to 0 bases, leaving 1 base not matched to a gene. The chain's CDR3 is CASSLVDRANTGELFF. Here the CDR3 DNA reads TGTGCCAGCAGCTTGGTGGACAGGGCGAACACCGGGGAGCTGTTTTTT.

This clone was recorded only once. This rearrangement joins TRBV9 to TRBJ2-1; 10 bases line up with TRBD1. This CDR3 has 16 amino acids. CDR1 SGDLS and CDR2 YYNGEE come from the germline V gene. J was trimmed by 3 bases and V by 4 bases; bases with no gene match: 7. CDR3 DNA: TGTGCCAGCAGCCAAACCGGGACAGGGGTCTACAATGAGCAGTTCTTC. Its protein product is CASSQTGTGVYNEQFF.

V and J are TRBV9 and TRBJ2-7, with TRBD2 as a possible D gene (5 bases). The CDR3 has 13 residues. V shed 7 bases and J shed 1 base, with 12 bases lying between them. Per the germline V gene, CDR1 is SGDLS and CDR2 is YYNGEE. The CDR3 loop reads CASGEGLSYEQYF. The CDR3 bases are TGTGCCAGCGGTGAGGGCCTATCCTACGAGCAGTACTTC.

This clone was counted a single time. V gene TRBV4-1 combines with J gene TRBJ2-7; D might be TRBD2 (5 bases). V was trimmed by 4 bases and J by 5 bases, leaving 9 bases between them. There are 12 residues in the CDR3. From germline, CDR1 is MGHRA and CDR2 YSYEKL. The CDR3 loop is CASSPDLNEQYF. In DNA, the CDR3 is TGCGCCAGCAGCCCGGACTTAAACGAGCAGTACTTC.

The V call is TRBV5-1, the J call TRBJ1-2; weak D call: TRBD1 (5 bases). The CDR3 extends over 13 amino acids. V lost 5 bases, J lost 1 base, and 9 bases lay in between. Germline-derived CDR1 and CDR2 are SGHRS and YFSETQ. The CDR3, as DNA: TGCGCCAGCAGTGAGGACAATAACTATGGCTACACCTTC. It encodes CASSEDNNYGYTF.

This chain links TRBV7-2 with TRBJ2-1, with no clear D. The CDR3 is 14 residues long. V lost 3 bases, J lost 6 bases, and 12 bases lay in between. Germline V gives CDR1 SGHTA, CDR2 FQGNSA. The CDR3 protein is CASSFTLDPNEQFF. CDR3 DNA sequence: TGTGCCAGCAGCTTCACCCTAGATCCCAATGAGCAGTTCTTC.

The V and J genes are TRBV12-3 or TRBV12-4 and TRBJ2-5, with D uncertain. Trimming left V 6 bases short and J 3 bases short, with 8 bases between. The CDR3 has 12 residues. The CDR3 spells CASSPGKETQYF. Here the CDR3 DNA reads TGTGCCAGCAGCCCAGGAAAAGAGACCCAGTACTTC.

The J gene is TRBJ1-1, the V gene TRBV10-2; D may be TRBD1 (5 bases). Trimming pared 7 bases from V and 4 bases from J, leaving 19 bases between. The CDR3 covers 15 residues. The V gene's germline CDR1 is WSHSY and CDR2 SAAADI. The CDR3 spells CASNQAWGGSTEAFF. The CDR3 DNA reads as TGCGCCAGCAATCAAGCTTGGGGGGGTTCCACTGAAGCTTTCTTT.

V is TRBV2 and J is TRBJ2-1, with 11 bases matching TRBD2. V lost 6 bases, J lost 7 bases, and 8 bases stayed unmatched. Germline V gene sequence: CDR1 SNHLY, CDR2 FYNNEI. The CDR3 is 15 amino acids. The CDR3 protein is CASRVGTSGGNEQFF. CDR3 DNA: TGTGCCAGCAGAGTTGGGACTAGCGGAGGGAATGAGCAGTTCTTC.

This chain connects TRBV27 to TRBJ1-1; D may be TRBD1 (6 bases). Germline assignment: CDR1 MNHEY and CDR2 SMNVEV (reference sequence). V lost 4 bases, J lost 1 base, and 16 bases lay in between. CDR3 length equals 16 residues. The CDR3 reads CASSWGAGVGNTEAFF. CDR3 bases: TGTGCCAGCAGTTGGGGTGCAGGGGTGGGGAACACTGAAGCTTTCTTT.

CDR3 amino acids: CAISDGLAGYEQYF. The CDR3 DNA is TGTGCCATCAGCGATGGACTAGCGGGCTACGAGCAGTACTTC. The chain couples TRBV10-3 to TRBJ2-7; 11 nucleotides agree with TRBD2. After removal of 6 bases from V and 3 bases from J, the junction contained 4 bases not matched to a gene. CDR3 length: 14 amino acids. Germline V gene data show CDR1 as ENHRY and CDR2 as SYGVKD.